Each of the 12 T cell receptor beta chains below was sequenced from the same sample in a study of T cell repertoires in cytomegalovirus infection. These TCRs are of unknown antigen specificity. TCRdb redid the calling of the reads with MiXCR, one entry per CDR3 protein. The top ten hold 17% of the sample, which has a few hundred thousand distinct CDR3 sequences, 33% seen once. This specimen consisted of cultured PBMCs, obtained from culture after CMV antigen stimulation. The receptor source for this set is a human donor in good health (CMV status not recorded). Some clones in this sample may be carry-over from other donors' samples.

J is TRBJ2-1 and V is TRBV30, with 7 bases that match TRBD1. V dropped 1 base and J dropped 0; count of bases not matched to a gene: 18. This CDR3 has 20 amino acids. The V gene's germline CDR1 is GTSNPN and CDR2 SVGIG (reference sequence). CDR3 bases: TGTGCCTGGAGTGGACTCGCGACAGGGATTCGAGGGAGCTCCTACAATGAGCAGTTCTTC. Protein: CAWSGLATGIRGSSYNEQFF.

This chain joins TRBV5-4 and TRBJ1-2; D possibly corresponds to TRBD1 (5 bases). The CDR3 runs 16 residues. Germline assignment: CDR1 SGHNT and CDR2 YYREEE (reference sequence). V lost 0 bases to trimming and J lost 2 bases, with 14 bases between them. CDR3 in amino acids: CASSLGRGAPNYGYTF. CDR3 DNA: TGTGCCAGCAGCTTGGGTAGGGGAGCGCCGAACTATGGCTACACCTTC.

This clonotype has more than one count but fewer than ten. The rearrangement links TRBV19 to TRBJ1-3; D call uncertain. Germline values: CDR1 LNHDA, CDR2 SQIVND (reference sequence). With 7 bases removed from V and 0 bases from J, the gap between germline ends came to 10 bases. This CDR3 is 14 amino acids long. CDR3 DNA sequence: TGTGCCAGTAAGGAGACTGCCTCTGGAAACACCATATATTTT. This gives the protein CASKETASGNTIYF. Variable domain in full (rest from reference TRBV19 and TRBJ1-3): DGGITQSPKYLFRKEGQNVTLSCEQNLNHDAMYWYRQDPGQGLRLIYYSQIVNDFQKGDIAEGYSVSREKKESFPLTVTSAQKNPTAFYLCASKETASGNTIYFGEGSWLTVV.

The V gene is TRBV25-1, the J gene TRBJ2-1; D is tentatively TRBD1 or TRBD2 (5 bases each). V was clipped by 2 bases and J by 14 bases, with 16 bases between them. Germline lookup yields CDR1 MGHDK and CDR2 SYGVNS. This CDR3 contains 13 residues. DNA for the CDR3: TGTGCCAGCAGTGAAGCGTTCGGGAAAGGGGAGTTCTTC. It is translated as CASSEAFGKGEFF.

There are a few counts of this clonotype. The chain couples TRBV6-4 to TRBJ2-2; D uncertain. Germline-derived CDR1 and CDR2 are MRHNA and SNTAGT. CDR3 length: 13 residues. V was shortened by 3 bases and J by 3 bases, with 5 bases between the two germline ends. The CDR3 loop is CASSESDTGELFF. The CDR3, as DNA: TGTGCCAGCAGTGAGTCGGACACCGGGGAGCTGTTTTTT.

This clonotype appeared many times. The rearrangement joins TRBV7-2 to TRBJ2-2; TRBD2 matches at 9 bases. Looked up from germline, CDR1 is SGHTA and CDR2 is FQGNSA. The V segment lost 1 base and the J segment 3 bases; nucleotides outside the gene matches: 3. This CDR3 is built from 16 residues. The CDR3 DNA follows: TGTGCCAGCAGCTTAGGCGGGAGGGGGGACACCGGGGAGCTGTTTTTT. The encoded protein is CASSLGGRGDTGELFF.

This clonotype has a handful of counts. The chain employs TRBV11-3 and TRBJ2-3; 12 bases are shared with TRBD2. The trim removed 5 bases at V and 5 bases at J, leaving 11 bases unmatched. CDR1 is SGHNT, CDR2 YENEEA, per germline. The CDR3 covers 17 residues. The CDR3 sequence is CASSLRRTSGTVDTQYF. The CDR3 nucleotides are TGTGCCAGCAGCCTCCGACGGACTAGCGGGACGGTAGATACGCAGTATTTT.

A few counts support this clonotype. V is TRBV27 and J is TRBJ2-7, with 11 nucleotides matching TRBD2. The V gene's germline CDR1 is MNHEY and CDR2 SMNVEV (reference sequence). This CDR3 has 15 residues. Germline trimming cut 6 bases from V and 4 bases from J; bases unmatched to any gene: 8. This chain's CDR3 is CASRAGTSGYYEQYF. The CDR3 DNA is TGTGCCAGCAGGGCCGGGACTAGCGGATATTACGAGCAGTACTTC.

This chain connects TRBV7-2 to TRBJ1-2; D unclear. Germline V gene lookup returns CDR1 SGHTA and CDR2 FQGNSA. The germline V and J ends were trimmed by 4 bases and 0 bases, with 9 bases remaining between them. This CDR3 contains 14 residues. The chain's CDR3 is CASSSDGTNYGYTF. Here the CDR3 DNA reads TGTGCCAGCAGCTCGGACGGTACTAACTATGGCTACACCTTC.

This clonotype showed up many times. The chain uses TRBV7-2 and TRBJ1-4, with a possible D match to TRBD1 (5 bases). Germline V gene data show CDR1 as SGHTA and CDR2 as FQGNSA. V lost 0 bases, J lost 8 bases, and 13 bases lay in between. The CDR3 is 15 residues long. CDR3 sequence: CASSLAPRGGEKLFF. In DNA, the CDR3 is TGTGCCAGCAGCTTAGCCCCTAGGGGTGGAGAAAAACTGTTTTTT.

On this clonotype itself: A much larger clone lies a single base off, so this may be a read error. The chain recombines TRBV25-1 with TRBJ1-1, with a possible D match to TRBD1 (6 bases). This CDR3 contains 14 residues. The germline gives CDR1 MGHDK, CDR2 SYGVNS. The V gene lost 6 bases and the J gene lost 1 base, with 12 bases spanning the gap. This CDR3 is CASRDRRSNTEAFF. The CDR3 DNA follows: TGTGCCAGCAGAGACAGGAGATCGAACACTGAAGCTTTCTTT.

The genes are TRBV12-3 or TRBV12-4 and TRBJ2-1; 8 positions agree with TRBD2. V shed 2 bases and J 0 bases; nucleotides not matched to a gene: 6. The CDR3 has 17 residues. CDR3 loop: CASSLPGSGVSYNEQFF. CDR3 DNA sequence: TGTGCCAGCAGTTTACCGGGTAGCGGGGTCTCCTACAATGAGCAGTTCTTC.